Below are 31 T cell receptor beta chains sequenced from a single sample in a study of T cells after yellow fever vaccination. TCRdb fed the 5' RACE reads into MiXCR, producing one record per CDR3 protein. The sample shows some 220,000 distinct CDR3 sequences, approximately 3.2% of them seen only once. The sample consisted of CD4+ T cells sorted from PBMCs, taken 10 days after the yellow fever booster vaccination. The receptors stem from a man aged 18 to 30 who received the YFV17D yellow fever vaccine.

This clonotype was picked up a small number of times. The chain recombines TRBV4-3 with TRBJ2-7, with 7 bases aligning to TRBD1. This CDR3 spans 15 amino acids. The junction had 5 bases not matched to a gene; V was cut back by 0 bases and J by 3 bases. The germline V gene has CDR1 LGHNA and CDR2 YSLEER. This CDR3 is CASSQEGRQGYEQYF. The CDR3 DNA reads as TGCGCCAGCAGCCAAGAGGGGAGACAGGGCTACGAGCAGTACTTC.

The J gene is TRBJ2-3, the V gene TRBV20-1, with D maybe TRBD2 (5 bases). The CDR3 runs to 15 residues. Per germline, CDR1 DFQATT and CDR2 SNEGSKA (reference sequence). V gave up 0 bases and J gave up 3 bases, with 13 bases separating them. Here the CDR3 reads CSARERAEWTDTQYF. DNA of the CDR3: TGCAGTGCTAGAGAGCGGGCTGAGTGGACAGATACGCAGTATTTT.

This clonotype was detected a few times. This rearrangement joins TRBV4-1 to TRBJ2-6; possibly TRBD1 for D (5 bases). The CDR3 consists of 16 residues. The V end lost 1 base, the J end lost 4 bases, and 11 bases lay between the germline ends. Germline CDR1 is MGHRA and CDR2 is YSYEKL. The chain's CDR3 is CASSQGRQSGANVLTF. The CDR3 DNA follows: TGCGCCAGCAGCCAAGGACGACAGTCGGGGGCCAACGTCCTGACTTTC.

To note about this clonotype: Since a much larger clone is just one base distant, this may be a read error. This CDR3 reads CASSFLVGQQFF. CDR3 in DNA: TGTGCCAGCAGTTTTCTCGTAGGTCAGCAGTTCTTC. The J gene is TRBJ2-1, the V gene TRBV28; D gene unclear. Germline CDR1 reads MDHEN; CDR2 reads SYDVKM. This CDR3 region has 12 residues. The germline V and J ends were trimmed by 3 bases and 11 bases, with 11 bases remaining between them. Looking up the rest from reference TRBV28 and TRBJ2-1 gives the full variable domain: DVKVTQSSRYLVKRTGEKVFLECVQDMDHENMFWYRQDPGLGLRLIYFSYDVKMKEKGDIPEGYSVSREKKERFSLILESASTNQTSMYLCASSFLVGQQFFGPGTRLTVL.

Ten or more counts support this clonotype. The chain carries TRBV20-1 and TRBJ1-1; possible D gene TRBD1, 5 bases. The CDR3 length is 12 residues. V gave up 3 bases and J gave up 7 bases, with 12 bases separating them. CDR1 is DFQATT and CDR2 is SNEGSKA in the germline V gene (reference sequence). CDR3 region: CSASDQGFEAFF. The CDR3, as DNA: TGCAGTGCTAGTGATCAGGGCTTTGAAGCTTTCTTT.

The CDR3 DNA reads as TGTGCCAGTACCCTGGACGGTCTTAGCAATCAGCCCCAGCATTTT. It specifies CASTLDGLSNQPQHF. The V and J genes are TRBV19 and TRBJ1-5, with no clear D. Per the germline V gene, CDR1 is LNHDA and CDR2 is SQIVND (reference sequence). Trimming removed 7 bases from V and 0 bases from J, with 13 bases in between. CDR3 size: 15 residues.

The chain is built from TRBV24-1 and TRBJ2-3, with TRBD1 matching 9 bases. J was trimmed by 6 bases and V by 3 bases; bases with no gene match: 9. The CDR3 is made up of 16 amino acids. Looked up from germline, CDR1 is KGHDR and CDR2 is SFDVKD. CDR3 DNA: TGTGCCACCAGTGATCCCGGGACAGGGTCAGGGGATACGCAGTATTTT. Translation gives CATSDPGTGSGDTQYF.

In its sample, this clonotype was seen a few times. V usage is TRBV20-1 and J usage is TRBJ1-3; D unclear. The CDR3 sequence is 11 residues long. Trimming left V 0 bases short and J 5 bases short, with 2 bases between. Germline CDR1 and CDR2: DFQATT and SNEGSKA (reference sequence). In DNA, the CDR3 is TGCAGTGCTAGAGACAGAAACACCATATATTTT. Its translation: CSARDRNTIYF.

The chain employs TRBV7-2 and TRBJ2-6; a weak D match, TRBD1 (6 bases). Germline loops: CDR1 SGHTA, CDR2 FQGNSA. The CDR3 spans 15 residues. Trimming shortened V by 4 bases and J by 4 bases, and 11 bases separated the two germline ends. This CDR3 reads CASSSPTGGANVLTF. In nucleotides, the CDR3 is TGTGCCAGCAGCTCTCCGACAGGCGGGGCCAACGTCCTGACTTTC.

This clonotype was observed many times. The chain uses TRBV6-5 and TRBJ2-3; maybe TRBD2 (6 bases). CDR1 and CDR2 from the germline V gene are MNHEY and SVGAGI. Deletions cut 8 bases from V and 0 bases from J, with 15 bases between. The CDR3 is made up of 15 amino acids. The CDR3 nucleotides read TGTGCCAGCCGACTAGGGGTGACTAGCACAGATACGCAGTATTTT. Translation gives CASRLGVTSTDTQYF.

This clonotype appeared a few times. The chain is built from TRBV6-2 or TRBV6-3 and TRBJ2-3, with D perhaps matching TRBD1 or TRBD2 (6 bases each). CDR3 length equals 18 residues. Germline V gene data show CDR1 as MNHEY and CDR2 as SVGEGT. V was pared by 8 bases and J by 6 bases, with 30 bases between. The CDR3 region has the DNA TGTGCCAGCGGAGGGAGACGACGAGACAACGGGGGCCGGGATACGCAGTATTTT. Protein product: CASGGRRRDNGGRDTQYF.

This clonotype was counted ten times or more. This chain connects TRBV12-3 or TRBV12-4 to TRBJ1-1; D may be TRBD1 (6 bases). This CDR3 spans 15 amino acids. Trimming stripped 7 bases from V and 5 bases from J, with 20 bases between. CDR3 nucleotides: TGTGCCAGCATGGTCTCGGGGGGCCGGCGGACTGAAGCTTTCTTT. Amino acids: CASMVSGGRRTEAFF.

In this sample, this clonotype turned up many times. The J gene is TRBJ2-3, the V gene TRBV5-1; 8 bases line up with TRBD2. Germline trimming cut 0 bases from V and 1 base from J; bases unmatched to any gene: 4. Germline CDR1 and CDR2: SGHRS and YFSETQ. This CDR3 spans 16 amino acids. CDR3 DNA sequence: TGCGCCAGCAGCTTGGGCGGGGGGCCTGGCACAGATACGCAGTATTTT. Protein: CASSLGGGPGTDTQYF.

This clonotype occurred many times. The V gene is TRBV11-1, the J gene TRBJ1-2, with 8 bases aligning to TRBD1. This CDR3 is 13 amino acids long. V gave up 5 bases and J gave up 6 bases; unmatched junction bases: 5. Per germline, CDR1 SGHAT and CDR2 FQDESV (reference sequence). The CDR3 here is CASSDGQGHGYTF. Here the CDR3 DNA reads TGTGCCAGCAGCGACGGACAGGGCCATGGCTACACCTTC.

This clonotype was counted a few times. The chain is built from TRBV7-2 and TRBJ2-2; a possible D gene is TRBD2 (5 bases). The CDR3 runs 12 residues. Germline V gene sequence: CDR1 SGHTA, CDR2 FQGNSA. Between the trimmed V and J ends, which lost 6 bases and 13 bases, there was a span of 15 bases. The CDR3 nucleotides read TGTGCCAGCAGTTCCTATACCCGGGGGCTGTTTTTT. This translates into CASSSYTRGLFF.

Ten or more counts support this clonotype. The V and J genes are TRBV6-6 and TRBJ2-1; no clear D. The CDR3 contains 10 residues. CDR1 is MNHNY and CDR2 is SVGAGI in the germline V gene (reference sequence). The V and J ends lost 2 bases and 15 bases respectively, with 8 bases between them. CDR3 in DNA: TGTGCCAGCAGTTACGTTGATTGGTTCTTC. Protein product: CASSYVDWFF.

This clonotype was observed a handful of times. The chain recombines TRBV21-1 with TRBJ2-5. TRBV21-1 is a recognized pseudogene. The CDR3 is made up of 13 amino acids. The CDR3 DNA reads TGTGCCAGCAGCAAAGTGGAGAAAGAGACCCAGTACTTC. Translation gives CASSKVEKETQYF.

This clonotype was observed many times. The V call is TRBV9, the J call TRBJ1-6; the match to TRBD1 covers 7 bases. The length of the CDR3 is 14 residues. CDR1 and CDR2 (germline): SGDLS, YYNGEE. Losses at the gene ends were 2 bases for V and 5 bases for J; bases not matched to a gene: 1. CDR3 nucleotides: TGTGCCAGCAGCGTGCAGGGGGATAATTCACCCCTCCACTTT. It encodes CASSVQGDNSPLHF.

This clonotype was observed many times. The CDR3 DNA reads TGTGCCACCAGCAGAGAAGCAGGGGAAGAGCAGTACGTC. Its protein is CATSREAGEEQYV. The chain carries TRBV15 and TRBJ2-7; D may be TRBD1 (6 bases). CDR3 length: 13 amino acids. Trimming took off 0 bases at V and 7 bases at J, with 10 bases between the two ends. In germline, CDR1 is LNHNV, CDR2 YYDKDF (reference sequence).

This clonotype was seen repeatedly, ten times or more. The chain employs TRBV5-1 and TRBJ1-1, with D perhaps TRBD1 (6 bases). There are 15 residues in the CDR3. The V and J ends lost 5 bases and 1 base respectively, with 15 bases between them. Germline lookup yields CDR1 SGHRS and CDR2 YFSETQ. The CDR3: CASREITGQNTEAFF. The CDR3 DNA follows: TGCGCCAGCAGGGAGATCACAGGGCAGAACACTGAAGCTTTCTTT.

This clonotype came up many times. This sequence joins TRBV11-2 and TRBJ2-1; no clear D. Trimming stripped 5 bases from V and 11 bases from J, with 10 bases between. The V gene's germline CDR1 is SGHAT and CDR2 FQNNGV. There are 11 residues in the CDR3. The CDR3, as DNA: TGTGCCAGCAGCATAGGGCCTAAGCAGTTCTTC. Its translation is CASSIGPKQFF.

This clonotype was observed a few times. The CDR3 loop is CASSPGQGKSPLHF. The DNA for the CDR3 is TGCGCCAGCAGCCCCGGACAGGGGAAATCACCCCTCCACTTT. The chain recombines TRBV5-1 with TRBJ1-6; 9 bases match TRBD1. The CDR3 length is 14 residues. Per the germline V gene, CDR1 is SGHRS and CDR2 is YFSETQ. The J segment lost 10 bases and the V segment lost 4 bases, leaving 6 bases of the junction unmatched.

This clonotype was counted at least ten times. CDR3 sequence: CASSLIGGVNYGYTF. CDR3 nucleotides: TGTGCCAGCAGCTTAATAGGGGGCGTAAACTATGGCTACACCTTC. J is TRBJ1-2 and V is TRBV7-8, with 7 bases lining up with TRBD1. The germline CDR1 and CDR2 sequences are SGHVS and FQNEAQ. This CDR3 comprises 15 residues. Unmatched junction bases numbered 5, after V lost 2 bases and J lost 2 bases.

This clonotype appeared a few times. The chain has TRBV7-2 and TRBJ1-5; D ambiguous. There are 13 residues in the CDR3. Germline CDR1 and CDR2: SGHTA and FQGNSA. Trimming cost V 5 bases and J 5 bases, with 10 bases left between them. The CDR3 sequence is CASSPWVDQPQHF. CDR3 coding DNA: TGTGCCAGCAGCCCTTGGGTGGATCAGCCCCAGCATTTT.

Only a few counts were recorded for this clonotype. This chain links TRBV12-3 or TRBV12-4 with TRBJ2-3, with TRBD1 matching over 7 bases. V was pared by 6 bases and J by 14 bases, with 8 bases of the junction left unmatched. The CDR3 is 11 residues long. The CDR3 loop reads CASSPGQSRYF. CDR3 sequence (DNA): TGTGCCAGCAGCCCGGGACAGAGTAGGTATTTT.

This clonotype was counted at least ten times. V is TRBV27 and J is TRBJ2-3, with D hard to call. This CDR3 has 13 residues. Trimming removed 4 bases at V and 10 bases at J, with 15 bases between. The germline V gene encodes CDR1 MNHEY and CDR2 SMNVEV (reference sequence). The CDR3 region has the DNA TGTGCCAGCAGTTATATGACGGTTGGTGCGCAGTATTTT. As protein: CASSYMTVGAQYF.

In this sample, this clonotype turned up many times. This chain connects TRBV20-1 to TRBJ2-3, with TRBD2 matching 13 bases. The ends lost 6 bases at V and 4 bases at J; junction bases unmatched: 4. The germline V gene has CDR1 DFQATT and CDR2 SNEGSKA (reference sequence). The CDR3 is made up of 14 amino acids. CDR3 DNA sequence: TGCAGTGCCTCGGGACTAGCGGGGTCAGATACGCAGTATTTT. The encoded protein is CSASGLAGSDTQYF.

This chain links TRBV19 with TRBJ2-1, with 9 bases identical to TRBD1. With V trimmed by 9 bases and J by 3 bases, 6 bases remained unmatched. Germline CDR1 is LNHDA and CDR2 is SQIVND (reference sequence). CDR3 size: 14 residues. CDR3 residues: CASARTGDYNEQFF. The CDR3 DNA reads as TGTGCCAGCGCTCGGACAGGGGACTACAATGAGCAGTTCTTC.

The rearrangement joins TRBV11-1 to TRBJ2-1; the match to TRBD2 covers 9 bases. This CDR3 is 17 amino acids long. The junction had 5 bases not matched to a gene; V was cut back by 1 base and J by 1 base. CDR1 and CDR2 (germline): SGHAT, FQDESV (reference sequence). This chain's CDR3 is CASSLGSSGASYNEQFF. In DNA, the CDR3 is TGTGCCAGCAGCTTAGGGTCTAGCGGGGCTTCCTACAATGAGCAGTTCTTC.

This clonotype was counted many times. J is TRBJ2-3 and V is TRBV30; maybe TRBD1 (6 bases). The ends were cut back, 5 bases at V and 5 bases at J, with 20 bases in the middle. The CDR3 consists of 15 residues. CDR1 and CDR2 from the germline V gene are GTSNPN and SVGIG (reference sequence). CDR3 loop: CAWARQDLNLDTQYF. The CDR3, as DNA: TGTGCCTGGGCCCGACAGGACTTAAACCTAGATACGCAGTATTTT.

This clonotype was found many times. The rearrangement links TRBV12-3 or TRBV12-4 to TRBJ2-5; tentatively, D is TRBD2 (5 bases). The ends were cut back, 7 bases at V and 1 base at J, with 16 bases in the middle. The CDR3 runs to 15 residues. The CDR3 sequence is CASTQGSGSQETQYF. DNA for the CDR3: TGTGCCAGCACCCAAGGGAGTGGGAGCCAAGAGACCCAGTACTTC.